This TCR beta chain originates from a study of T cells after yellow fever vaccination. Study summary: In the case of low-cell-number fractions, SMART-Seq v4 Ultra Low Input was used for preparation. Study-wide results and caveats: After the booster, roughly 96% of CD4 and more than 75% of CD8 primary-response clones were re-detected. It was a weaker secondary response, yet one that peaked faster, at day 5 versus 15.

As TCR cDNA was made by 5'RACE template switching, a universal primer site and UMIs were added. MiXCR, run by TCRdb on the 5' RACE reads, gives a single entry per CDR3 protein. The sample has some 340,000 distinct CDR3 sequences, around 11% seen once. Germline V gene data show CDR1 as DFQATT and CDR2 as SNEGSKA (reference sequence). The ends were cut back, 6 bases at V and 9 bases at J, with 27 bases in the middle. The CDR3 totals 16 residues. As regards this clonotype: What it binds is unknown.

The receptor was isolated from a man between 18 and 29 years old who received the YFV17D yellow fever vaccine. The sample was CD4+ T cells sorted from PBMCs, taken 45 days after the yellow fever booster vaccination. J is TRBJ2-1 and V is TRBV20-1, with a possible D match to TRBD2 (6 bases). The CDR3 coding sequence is TGCAGTGCGGCACCCCTGGGGGGTGTAGTAGCCGCTGAGCAGTTCTTC. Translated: CSAAPLGGVVAAEQFF.